Here is one T cell receptor beta chain with its context. Which antigen it targets is not known. The sample holds no much larger clone one base away, and base qualities are not on file. The sample is drawn from a study of CD8 T cells in ankylosing spondylitis (dated by TCRdb to the late 2010s). Notes on the research overall: The study profiled T cell receptor beta repertoires in healthy donors and ankylosing spondylitis patients to find disease-linked TCR variants. The full study cohort comprised roughly 24 ankylosing spondylitis patients and some 100 healthy donors. Peripheral blood samples were taken, and synovial fluid was additionally collected from ankylosing spondylitis patients.

General study outcomes and caveats: A TCR beta motif of eight highly homologous amino acid variants appeared characteristic of blood from ankylosing spondylitis patients. Some motif variants had previously been reported in the synovial fluid and blood of reactive arthritis patients, which suggests shared mechanisms of disease initiation. The disease-linked clones were reported to be significantly enriched in matched synovial fluid samples from ankylosing spondylitis patients. A CD8+ phenotype was shown by the disease-linked clones, which were found at relatively low frequencies in peripheral blood.

Synovial fluid samples and blood samples obtained from the same ankylosing spondylitis patients were matched. CDR3 length: 16 amino acids, cysteine to valine. The kept DNA is CDR3 alone, 48 bases in frame from the first base. V is shortened by 0 bases, J by 3 bases, and the region joining them spans 15 bases. The germline V gene yields LGHNA for CDR1 and YNFKEQ for CDR2. Sequencing used an Illumina HiSeq 2500. TCR beta libraries were prepared by quantitative 5'-RACE with molecular barcodes. As for how the authors treated the data: A new computational method, built on a probabilistic model of VDJ rearrangement, was used to identify disease-linked TCR variants. TCRdb took the public reads, trimmed them with fastp at Q25, ran MiXCR for clone calling and kept in-frame beta chains. Rows with a matching CDR3 protein are joined into one entry that keeps the most common DNA and genes. Here the V and J calls rest on TCRdb's processing, not on the authors' analysis. The sample table records fewer than 35,000 distinct CDR3 sequences; roughly 29% of these occur just once. The ten largest clones capture 45% of the sample.

The sequence joins TRBV4-2 to TRBJ2-7, with TRBD2 as a weak D call on 6 bases. The receptor comes from a male donor with ankylosing spondylitis. Specimen: synovial fluid, either unsorted or a sorted T cell fraction (not recorded which). The DNA sequence is TGTGCCAGCAGCCAAGATATAACCGGGACTTACTACGAGCAGTACGTC. This codes for CASSQDITGTYYEQYV.